The rows below give T cell receptor beta chains drawn from one sample of a study of T cell repertoires in cytomegalovirus infection. MiXCR was run by TCRdb on the reads, yielding one entry per CDR3 protein. The sample shows roughly 600,000 distinct CDR3 sequences, roughly a quarter of them seen only once. The sample consisted of CD8+ T cells from PBMCs. These receptors all stem from a human donor in good health (CMV status not recorded). Some clones in this sample may be carry-over from other donors' samples. Each CDR3 is given with its conserved first and last residue. The order of the fields is D gene, V gene, J gene, clone size, CDR3 protein, CDR3 DNA. The D gene is left open where the match is weak. Rows may omit the clone size; those that give it use once, few, many or a size class.

-,TRBV7-2,TRBJ2-2,many,CASSIRPWGETGELFF,TGTGCCAGCAGCATACGACCTTGGGGGGAGACCGGGGAGCTGTTTTTT
TRBD2,TRBV7-9,TRBJ2-1,-,CASSFTGTTYNEQFF,TGTGCCAGCAGCTTTACCGGGACTACTTACAATGAGCAGTTCTTC
-,TRBV11-2,TRBJ1-5,-,CASSLAAGDQPQHF,TGTGCCAGCAGCTTAGCGGCAGGGGATCAGCCCCAGCATTTT
-,TRBV19,TRBJ1-5,few,CASSITGKRNQPQHF,TGTGCCAGTAGTATAACAGGGAAGAGAAATCAGCCCCAGCATTTT
-,TRBV20-1,TRBJ2-3,-,CSAFSRSTDTQYF,TGCAGTGCTTTTTCGAGGTCCACAGATACGCAGTATTTT
TRBD1,TRBV29-1,TRBJ2-7,-,CSVDWTGGYEQYF,TGCAGCGTTGATTGGACAGGGGGCTACGAGCAGTACTTC
TRBD2,TRBV7-2,TRBJ2-4,few,CASSAGLAGTKNIQYF,TGTGCCAGCAGCGCCGGACTAGCGGGAACAAAAAACATTCAGTACTTC
-,TRBV6-5,TRBJ2-6,-,CASSYLLAAPYVLTF,TGTGCCAGCAGTTACCTGCTGGCGGCCCCGTACGTCCTGACTTTC
-,TRBV7-9,TRBJ1-1,-,CASRGSSTEAFF,TGTGCCAGCAGGGGGAGTAGCACTGAAGCTTTCTTT
-,TRBV5-4,TRBJ2-1,-,CASSSSGTEEFF,TGTGCCAGCAGCTCTTCCGGGACTGAGGAGTTCTTC
-,TRBV29-1,TRBJ2-6,few,CSAPPKPGANVLTF,TGCAGCGCCCCTCCGAAGCCCGGGGCCAACGTCCTGACTTTC
-,TRBV9,TRBJ1-1,-,CASSVGAGSNTEAFF,TGTGCCAGCAGCGTAGGGGCAGGGTCGAACACTGAAGCTTTCTTT
-,TRBV7-9,TRBJ2-4,few,CASSLGDYVQYF,TGTGCCAGCAGCTTAGGAGACTACGTTCAGTACTTC
-,TRBV19,TRBJ2-7,few,CASSIDQGSYEQYF,TGTGCCAGTAGTATAGATCAGGGATCCTACGAGCAGTACTTC
-,TRBV28,TRBJ1-4,many,CASSLDKNEKLFF,TGTGCCAGCAGTTTGGACAAGAATGAAAAACTGTTTTTT
-,TRBV28,TRBJ2-3,-,CASSLYGTNIDTQYF,TGTGCCAGCAGTTTATACGGGACAAATATAGATACGCAGTATTTT
TRBD2,TRBV7-8,TRBJ2-5,-,CASALGLAGEETLYF,TGTGCCAGCGCCTTAGGGCTAGCGGGGGAAGAGACCCTGTACTTC
-,TRBV6-5,TRBJ2-1,few,CASRTGPLNYNEQFF,TGTGCCAGCCGTACAGGGCCCCTTAATTACAATGAGCAGTTCTTC
-,TRBV6-6,TRBJ2-5,-,CASSPRRSETQYF,TGTGCCAGCAGTCCCCGCAGGTCAGAGACCCAGTACTTC
-,TRBV9,TRBJ2-1,few,CASGIVNEQFF,TGTGCCAGCGGAATAGTTAATGAGCAGTTCTTC
-,TRBV19,TRBJ1-1,many,CASSIIHGNTEAFF,TGTGCCAGTAGTATCATTCACGGGAACACTGAAGCTTTCTTT
-,TRBV14,TRBJ1-1,few,CASSQVQGTEAFF,TGTGCCAGCAGCCAAGTACAAGGGACTGAAGCTTTCTTT
TRBD1,TRBV3-1,TRBJ1-1,-,CASSQFPGGNTEAFF,TGTGCCAGCAGCCAATTCCCAGGGGGGAACACTGAAGCTTTCTTT
-,TRBV28,TRBJ1-1,many,CASSLQGTIEAFF,TGTGCCAGCAGTTTACAGGGGACGATTGAAGCTTTCTTT
TRBD2,TRBV6-4,TRBJ2-2,-,CASKGLAGETGELFF,TGTGCCAGCAAAGGACTAGCGGGGGAGACCGGGGAGCTGTTTTTT
TRBD1,TRBV19,TRBJ2-5,-,CASSMTGNQETQYF,TGTGCCAGTAGTATGACAGGGAACCAAGAGACCCAGTACTTC
TRBD2,TRBV5-1,TRBJ2-3,few,CASTASGRPADTQYF,TGCGCCAGCACAGCTAGCGGGCGCCCGGCAGATACGCAGTATTTT
-,TRBV28,TRBJ2-3,once,CASSLYSGDTQYF,TGTGCCAGCAGTTTATACAGTGGAGATACGCAGTATTTT
-,TRBV19,TRBJ2-6,-,CASSARYVSGANVLTF,TGTGCCAGTAGTGCCAGATACGTTTCTGGGGCCAACGTCCTGACTTTC
-,TRBV7-2,TRBJ1-1,many,CASSRTTAVNTEAFF,TGTGCCAGCAGCCGCACGACAGCTGTGAACACTGAAGCTTTCTTT
-,TRBV28,TRBJ1-1,-,CASRSDNPNTEAFF,TGTGCCAGCAGAAGCGACAATCCGAACACTGAAGCTTTCTTT
-,TRBV4-1,TRBJ1-1,few,CASSIGTGNTEAFF,TGCGCCAGCAGTATCGGGACGGGGAACACTGAAGCTTTCTTT